A selection of T cell receptor beta chains follows, all from one sample in a study of cytomegalovirus exposure and HLA in healthy donors. Assay used: immunoSEQ multiplex PCR; TCRdb lists only in-frame clones, some missing. The profile shows 77,000 or so clones, roughly 75% of them singletons. Sequencing was carried out using PBMCs. These receptor sequences come from a middle-aged woman in good health and CMV-seronegative. Each CDR3 is given with its conserved first and last residue. The D gene is left open where the match is weak. Not all rows give a size; the values are once, few, many and, for expanded clones, a class.

V: TRBV4-1
J: TRBJ1-5
D: -
size: -
CDR3: CASSQDFGSPGQPQHF
DNA: TGCGCCAGCAGCCAAGATTTCGGGAGCCCGGGACAGCCCCAGCATTTT

V: TRBV23-1
J: TRBJ2-5
D: -
size: -
CDR3: CASWGSKETQYF
DNA: TGCGCCAGCTGGGGCAGCAAAGAGACCCAGTACTTC

V: TRBV6-5
J: TRBJ1-1
D: TRBD1
size: -
CDR3: CASRQTGRDTEAFF
DNA: TGTGCCAGCAGACAGACAGGGCGGGACACTGAAGCTTTCTTT

V: TRBV6-5
J: TRBJ1-4
D: -
size: -
CDR3: CASSYSGGTNEKLFF
DNA: TGTGCCAGCAGTTACTCGGGGGGGACTAATGAAAAACTGTTTTTT

V: TRBV7-9
J: TRBJ1-1
D: -
size: -
CDR3: CASSRGTNTEAFF
DNA: TGTGCCAGCAGCAGGGGTACGAACACTGAAGCTTTCTTT

V: TRBV27
J: TRBJ2-7
D: TRBD2
size: -
CDR3: CASRRESGTSGTRGSYEQYF
DNA: TGTGCCAGCAGAAGAGAATCCGGGACTAGCGGGACCCGAGGCTCTTACGAGCAGTACTTC

V: TRBV6-5
J: TRBJ1-5
D: -
size: -
CDR3: CASSYRGDRQPQHF
DNA: TGTGCCAGCAGTTATCGGGGGGATCGGCAGCCCCAGCATTTT

V: TRBV4-3
J: TRBJ2-7
D: -
size: few
CDR3: CASSQDARGYEQYF
DNA: TGCGCCAGCAGCCAAGATGCACGGGGCTACGAGCAGTACTTC

V: TRBV6-5
J: TRBJ1-3
D: -
size: -
CDR3: CASSTWTGGNTIYF
DNA: TGTGCCAGCAGTACTTGGACGGGAGGAAACACCATATATTTT

V: TRBV2
J: TRBJ2-1
D: -
size: -
CDR3: CASSKGLHNEQFF
DNA: TGTGCCAGCAGTAAGGGACTCCACAATGAGCAGTTCTTC

V: TRBV19
J: TRBJ2-7
D: TRBD2
size: -
CDR3: CASSIYLLAGGLYEQYF
DNA: TGTGCCAGTAGTATCTACCTCCTAGCGGGAGGACTCTACGAGCAGTACTTC

V: TRBV4-3
J: TRBJ1-2
D: -
size: -
CDR3: CASSQDSGSWDGYTF
DNA: TGCGCCAGCAGCCAAGATTCAGGGTCTTGGGATGGCTACACCTTC

V: TRBV5-1
J: TRBJ2-2
D: -
size: -
CDR3: CASSSSLGTGELFF
DNA: TGCGCCAGCAGCTCTAGTCTGGGCACCGGGGAGCTGTTTTTT

V: TRBV28
J: TRBJ2-6
D: TRBD1
size: -
CDR3: CASKTGGGGANVLTF
DNA: TGTGCCAGCAAAACAGGGGGCGGTGGGGCCAACGTCCTGACTTTC

V: TRBV18
J: TRBJ1-5
D: -
size: -
CDR3: CASSRSDQPQHF
DNA: TGTGCCAGCTCACGAAGCGATCAGCCCCAGCATTTT

V: TRBV19
J: TRBJ1-2
D: -
size: -
CDR3: CASSEQGLWVYGYTF
DNA: TGTGCCAGTAGTGAACAGGGCCTGTGGGTCTATGGCTACACCTTC

V: TRBV4-1
J: TRBJ1-4
D: -
size: -
CDR3: CASSQAGTPTNEKLFF
DNA: TGCGCCAGCAGCCAAGCTGGGACTCCAACTAATGAAAAACTGTTTTTT

V: TRBV5-1
J: TRBJ1-1
D: -
size: -
CDR3: CASSFGQKGSEAFF
DNA: TGCGCCAGCAGCTTTGGACAGAAGGGCTCTGAAGCTTTCTTT

V: TRBV18
J: TRBJ1-4
D: TRBD1
size: once
CDR3: CASSPAGGESNEKLFF
DNA: TGTGCCAGCTCACCGGCAGGGGGTGAATCTAATGAAAAACTGTTTTTT

V: TRBV30
J: TRBJ1-2
D: TRBD1
size: -
CDR3: CAWRRALGQGNYGYTF
DNA: TGTGCCTGGAGGAGGGCGTTGGGACAGGGGAACTATGGCTACACCTTC

V: TRBV6-6
J: TRBJ2-1
D: -
size: -
CDR3: CASSYPSGNNEQFF
DNA: TGTGCCAGCAGTTACCCTTCGGGGAATAATGAGCAGTTCTTC

V: TRBV19
J: TRBJ2-7
D: TRBD1
size: few
CDR3: CASSSGTGAYEQYF
DNA: TGTGCCAGTAGTTCCGGGACAGGGGCCTACGAGCAGTACTTC

V: TRBV13
J: TRBJ1-3
D: -
size: -
CDR3: CASSTPVLGAAGNTIYF
DNA: TGTGCCAGCAGCACCCCAGTTCTTGGGGCTGCCGGAAACACCATATATTTT

V: TRBV10-2
J: TRBJ2-1
D: TRBD2
size: few
CDR3: CASIEPGLAGNNEQFF
DNA: TGCGCCAGCATTGAACCGGGACTAGCGGGAAATAATGAGCAGTTCTTC

V: TRBV10-3
J: TRBJ2-1
D: TRBD1
size: -
CDR3: CATGRGTGGLNEQFF
DNA: TGTGCCACAGGGAGGGGGACAGGGGGCCTTAATGAGCAGTTCTTC

V: TRBV5-1
J: TRBJ2-5
D: -
size: -
CDR3: CASSLESPSETQYF
DNA: TGCGCCAGCAGCTTAGAGTCCCCTTCTGAGACCCAGTACTTC

V: TRBV10-3
J: TRBJ1-1
D: -
size: -
CDR3: CAIRRETEAFF
DNA: TGTGCCATCAGGAGGGAAACTGAAGCTTTCTTT

V: TRBV11-2
J: TRBJ1-5
D: -
size: -
CDR3: CASSLERGQPQHF
DNA: TGTGCCAGCAGCTTAGAAAGGGGGCAGCCCCAGCATTTT

V: TRBV10-2
J: TRBJ2-7
D: -
size: -
CDR3: CASLGQPSYEQYF
DNA: TGCGCCAGTCTGGGGCAGCCATCCTACGAGCAGTACTTC

V: TRBV5-1
J: TRBJ2-7
D: -
size: -
CDR3: CASSFQPTGSGEQYF
DNA: TGCGCCAGCAGCTTCCAACCAACAGGGTCGGGGGAGCAGTACTTC

V: TRBV13
J: TRBJ2-4
D: -
size: -
CDR3: CASSLAVGENIQYF
DNA: TGTGCCAGCAGCTTAGCGGTCGGGGAAAACATTCAGTACTTC

V: TRBV30
J: TRBJ2-7
D: -
size: -
CDR3: CAWSVTSPEQYF
DNA: TGTGCCTGGAGTGTTACTAGCCCCGAGCAGTACTTC

V: TRBV7-7
J: TRBJ2-5
D: TRBD2
size: -
CDR3: CASSPTGTSVQETQYF
DNA: TGTGCCAGCAGCCCGACCGGGACTAGCGTACAAGAGACCCAGTACTTC

V: TRBV30
J: TRBJ2-2
D: TRBD2
size: -
CDR3: CAWRAGVPGGELFF
DNA: TGTGCCTGGCGAGCGGGAGTTCCAGGCGGGGAGCTGTTTTTT

V: TRBV11-3
J: TRBJ2-3
D: -
size: few
CDR3: CASSQGTEGTDTQYF
DNA: TGTGCCAGCAGCCAAGGGACTGAAGGCACAGATACGCAGTATTTT

V: TRBV2
J: TRBJ2-4
D: TRBD1
size: -
CDR3: CASMPDRGHKNIQYF
DNA: TGTGCCAGCATGCCGGACAGGGGGCACAAAAACATTCAGTACTTC

V: TRBV28
J: TRBJ2-2
D: -
size: -
CDR3: CASRAGDNTGELFF
DNA: TGTGCCAGCCGGGCCGGGGATAACACCGGGGAGCTGTTTTTT

V: TRBV5-4
J: TRBJ1-1
D: -
size: -
CDR3: CASSLSGMNTEAFF
DNA: TGTGCCAGCAGCTTGTCGGGTATGAACACTGAAGCTTTCTTT

V: TRBV5-4
J: TRBJ1-2
D: -
size: -
CDR3: CASSQQGGGYTF
DNA: TGTGCCAGCAGCCAACAGGGTGGGGGCTACACCTTC

V: TRBV7-9
J: TRBJ1-2
D: -
size: -
CDR3: CASSLVFQGYGYTF
DNA: TGTGCCAGCAGCTTAGTTTTCCAGGGGTATGGCTACACCTTC

V: TRBV19
J: TRBJ1-5
D: -
size: few
CDR3: CASGRGFQHF
DNA: TGTGCCAGTGGGAGGGGGTTCCAGCATTTT

V: TRBV5-4
J: TRBJ1-2
D: TRBD1
size: -
CDR3: CASSGDSYYGYTF
DNA: TGTGCCAGCAGCGGGGACAGCTACTATGGCTACACCTTC

V: TRBV7-3
J: TRBJ2-5
D: TRBD2
size: -
CDR3: CASSSPGLAGGGTRETQYF
DNA: TGTGCCAGCAGCTCCCCCGGACTAGCGGGAGGAGGGACGAGGGAGACCCAGTACTTC

V: TRBV5-6
J: TRBJ2-4
D: -
size: -
CDR3: CASSVTGLAWQAKNIQYF
DNA: TGTGCCAGCAGCGTAACAGGGTTAGCGTGGCAAGCCAAAAACATTCAGTACTTC

V: TRBV7-2
J: TRBJ2-7
D: TRBD2
size: few
CDR3: CASSPWTRSSNYEQYF
DNA: TGTGCCAGCAGCCCGTGGACTAGATCGTCAAACTACGAGCAGTACTTC

V: TRBV30
J: TRBJ2-5
D: TRBD2
size: -
CDR3: CAWGSDGTSGRRETQYF
DNA: TGTGCCTGGGGCTCGGACGGGACTAGCGGGAGGAGGGAGACCCAGTACTTC